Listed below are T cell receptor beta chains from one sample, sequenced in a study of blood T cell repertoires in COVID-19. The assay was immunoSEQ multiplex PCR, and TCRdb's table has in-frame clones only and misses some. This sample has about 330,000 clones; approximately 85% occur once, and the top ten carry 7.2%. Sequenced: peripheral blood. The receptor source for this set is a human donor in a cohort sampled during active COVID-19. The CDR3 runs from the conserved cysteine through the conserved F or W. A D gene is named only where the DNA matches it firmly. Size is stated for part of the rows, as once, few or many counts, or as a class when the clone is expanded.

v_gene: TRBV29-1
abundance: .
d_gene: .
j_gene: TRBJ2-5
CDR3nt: TGCAGCGCTGCCGCCAGGGTGGTGGAGACCCAGTACTTC
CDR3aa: CSAAARVVETQYF

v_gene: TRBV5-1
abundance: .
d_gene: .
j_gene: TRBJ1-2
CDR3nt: TGCGCCAGCAGCCCAGGGGCCTATGTAAATAACTATGGCTACACCTTC
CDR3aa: CASSPGAYVNNYGYTF

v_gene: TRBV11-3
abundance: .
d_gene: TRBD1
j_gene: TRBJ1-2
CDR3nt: TGTGCCAGCAGCTTAGATTCAGGGGGGTATGGCTACACCTTC
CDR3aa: CASSLDSGGYGYTF

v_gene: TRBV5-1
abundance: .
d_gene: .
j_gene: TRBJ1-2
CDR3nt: TGCGCCAGCAGCTTGGAAACCAGGGATGGCTACACCTTC
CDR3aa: CASSLETRDGYTF

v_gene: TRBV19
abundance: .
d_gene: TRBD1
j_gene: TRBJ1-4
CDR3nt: TGTGCCAGTAGTACTACAGGGGGCTCCTCGGTGAAACTGTTTTTT
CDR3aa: CASSTTGGSSVKLFF

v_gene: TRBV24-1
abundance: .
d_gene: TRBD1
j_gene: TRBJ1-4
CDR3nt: TGTGCCACCAGTGATCCCGGGACAGGGGATGAAAAACTGTTTTTT
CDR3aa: CATSDPGTGDEKLFF

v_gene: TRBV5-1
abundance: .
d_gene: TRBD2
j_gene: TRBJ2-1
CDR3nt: TGCGCCAGCAGCTTGGCCCCCAGCGGGGGGGCCGGGGTCTATGAGCAGTTCTTC
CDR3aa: CASSLAPSGGAGVYEQFF

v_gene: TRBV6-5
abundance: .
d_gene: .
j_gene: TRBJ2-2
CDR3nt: TGTGCCATCACATCTCGGGACACCGGGGAGCTGTTTTTT
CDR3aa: CAITSRDTGELFF

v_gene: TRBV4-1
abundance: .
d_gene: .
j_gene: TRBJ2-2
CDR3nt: TGCGCCAGCAGCCGCACAGGGAACACCGGGGAGCTGTTTTTT
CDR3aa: CASSRTGNTGELFF

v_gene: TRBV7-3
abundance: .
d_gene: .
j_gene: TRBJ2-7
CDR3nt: TGTGCCAGCAGCTTTAAGGGAGGCGAGCAGTACTTC
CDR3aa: CASSFKGGEQYF

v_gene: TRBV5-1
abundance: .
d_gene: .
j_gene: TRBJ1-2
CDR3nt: TGCGCCAGCAGCTTGGAACAGACCTATGGCTACACCTTC
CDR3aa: CASSLEQTYGYTF

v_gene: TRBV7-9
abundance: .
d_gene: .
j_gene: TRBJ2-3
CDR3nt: TGTGCCAGCAGTTGGGCTGATCGCACAGATACGCAGTATTTT
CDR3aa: CASSWADRTDTQYF

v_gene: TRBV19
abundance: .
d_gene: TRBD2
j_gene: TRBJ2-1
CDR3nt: TGTGCCAGTAGTCCCCGGCGGGGGGCTAACAATGAGCAGTTCTTC
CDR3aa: CASSPRRGANNEQFF

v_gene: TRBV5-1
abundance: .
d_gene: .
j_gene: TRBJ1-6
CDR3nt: TGCGCCAGCAGCTTGGCCGGGGGGGTCCCCGATTCACCCCTCCACTTT
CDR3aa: CASSLAGGVPDSPLHF

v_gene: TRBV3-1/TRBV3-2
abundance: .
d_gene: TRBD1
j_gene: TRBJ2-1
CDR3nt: TGTGCCAGCAGCCGTGACAGGGGGCCTGAGAATGAGCAGTTCTTC
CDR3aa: CASSRDRGPENEQFF

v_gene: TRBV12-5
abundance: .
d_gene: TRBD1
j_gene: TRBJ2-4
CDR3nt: TGTGCTAGTGGTTTGGGGGGACAGCAAAACATTCAGTACTTC
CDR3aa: CASGLGGQQNIQYF

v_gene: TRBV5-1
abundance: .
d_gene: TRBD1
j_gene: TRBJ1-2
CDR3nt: TGCGCCAGCAGCCTGGACAGGGAATATGGCTACACCTTC
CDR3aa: CASSLDREYGYTF

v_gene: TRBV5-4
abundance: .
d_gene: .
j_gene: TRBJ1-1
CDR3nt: TGTGCCAGCAGCTTGAAAAGCCGGAACACTGAAGCTTTCTTT
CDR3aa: CASSLKSRNTEAFF

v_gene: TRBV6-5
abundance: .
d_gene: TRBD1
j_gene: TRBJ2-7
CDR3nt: TGTGCCAGCAGTTACCCGGGACAGTTCTCCTACGAGCAGTACTTC
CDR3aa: CASSYPGQFSYEQYF

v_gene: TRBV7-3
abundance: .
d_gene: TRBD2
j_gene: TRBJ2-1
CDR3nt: TGTGCCAGCAGCGCTAGCGGTCCCTACAATGAGCAGTTCTTC
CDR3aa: CASSASGPYNEQFF

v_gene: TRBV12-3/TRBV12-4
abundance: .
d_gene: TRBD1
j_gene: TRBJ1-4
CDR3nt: TGTGCCAGCAGCAGGGGGCTGTTTGAAAAACTGTTTTTT
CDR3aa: CASSRGLFEKLFF

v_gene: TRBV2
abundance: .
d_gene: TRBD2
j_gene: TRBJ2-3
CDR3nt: TGTGCCAGCAGCCTGACTAGCAGGAGCACAGATACGCAGTATTTT
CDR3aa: CASSLTSRSTDTQYF

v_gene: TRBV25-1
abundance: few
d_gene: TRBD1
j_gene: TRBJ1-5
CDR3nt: TGTGCCAGCAGTGCCGATCGACAGGGTCATCAGCCCCAGCATTTT
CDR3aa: CASSADRQGHQPQHF

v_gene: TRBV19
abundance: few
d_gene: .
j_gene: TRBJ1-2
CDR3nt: TGTGCCAGTAGAGAGGGTTTGGATGGCTACACCTTC
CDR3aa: CASREGLDGYTF

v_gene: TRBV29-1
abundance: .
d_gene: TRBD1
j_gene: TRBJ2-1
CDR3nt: TGCAGCGTTGCACAGGGGGCAGGGAATGAGCAGTTCTTC
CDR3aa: CSVAQGAGNEQFF

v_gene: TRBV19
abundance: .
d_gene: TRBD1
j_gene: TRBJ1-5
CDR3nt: TGTGCCAGTAGTTTGGGACAGGGGTATCAGCCCCAGCATTTT
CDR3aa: CASSLGQGYQPQHF

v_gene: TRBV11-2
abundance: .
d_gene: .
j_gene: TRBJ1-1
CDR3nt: TGTGCCAGCAGCCCTTCCGGGACACTCAACACTGAAGCTTTCTTT
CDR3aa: CASSPSGTLNTEAFF

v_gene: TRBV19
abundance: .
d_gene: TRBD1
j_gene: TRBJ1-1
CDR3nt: TGTGCCAGTAGGTCGCGGGACAGGGGTTACACTGAAGCTTTCTTT
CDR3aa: CASRSRDRGYTEAFF

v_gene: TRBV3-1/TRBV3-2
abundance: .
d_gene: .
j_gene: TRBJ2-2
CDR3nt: TGTGCCAGCAGCCAATCTTCCGGGGAGCTGTTTTTT
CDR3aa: CASSQSSGELFF

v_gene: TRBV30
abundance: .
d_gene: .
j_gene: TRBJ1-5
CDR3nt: TGTGCCTGGGGCCTACAGGGCAATCAGCCCCAGCATTTT
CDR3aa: CAWGLQGNQPQHF

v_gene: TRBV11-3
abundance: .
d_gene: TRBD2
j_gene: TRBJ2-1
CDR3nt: TGTGCCAGCAGCTCTCAAGGGACTAGCGGGGGGTCAAACAATGAGCAGTTCTTC
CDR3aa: CASSSQGTSGGSNNEQFF

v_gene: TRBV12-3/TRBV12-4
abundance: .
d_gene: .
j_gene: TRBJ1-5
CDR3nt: TGTGCCAGCAGCCCCCCGGGTTTGCCCCAGCATTTT
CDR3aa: CASSPPGLPQHF

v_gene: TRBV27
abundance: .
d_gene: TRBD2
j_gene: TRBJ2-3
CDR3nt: TGTGCCAGCACCCGGACACCCCGACTAGCGGGGTTCCAAGATACGCAGTATTTT
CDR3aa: CASTRTPRLAGFQDTQYF

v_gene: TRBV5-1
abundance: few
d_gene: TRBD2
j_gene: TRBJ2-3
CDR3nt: TGCGCCAACCAGGGGGTATTGGCTAGCGGGGGCCCCACAGATACGCAGTATTTT
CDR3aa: CANQGVLASGGPTDTQYF

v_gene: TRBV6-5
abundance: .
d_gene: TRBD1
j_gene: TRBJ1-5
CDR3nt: TGTGCCAGCAGACAGGGGGCAAATCAGCCCCAGCATTTT
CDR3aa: CASRQGANQPQHF

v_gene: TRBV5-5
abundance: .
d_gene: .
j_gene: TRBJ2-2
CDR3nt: TGTGCCAGCAGCTCCTCTTTCGTTGGAGCCGGGGAGCTGTTTTTT
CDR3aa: CASSSSFVGAGELFF

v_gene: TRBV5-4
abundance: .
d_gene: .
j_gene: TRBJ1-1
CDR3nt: TGTGCCAGCAGCCTACGCCAACTAGGCAACCTCTCCCAAATGGCTTTCTTT
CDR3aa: CASSLRQLGNLSQMAFF

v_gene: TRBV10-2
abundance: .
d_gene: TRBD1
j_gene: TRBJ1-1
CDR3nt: TGCGCCAGCAGTGAGGCAGGGGGCACTGAAGCTTTCTTT
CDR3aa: CASSEAGGTEAFF

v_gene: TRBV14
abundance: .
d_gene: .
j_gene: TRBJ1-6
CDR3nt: TGTGCCAGCAGCCAAAACATGGATTCACCCCTCCACTTT
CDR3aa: CASSQNMDSPLHF

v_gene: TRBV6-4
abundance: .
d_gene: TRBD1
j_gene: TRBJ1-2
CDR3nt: TGTGCCAGCAGTGACTCAGGGCAGGGGGCTGTGTCTGGCTACACCTTC
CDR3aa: CASSDSGQGAVSGYTF

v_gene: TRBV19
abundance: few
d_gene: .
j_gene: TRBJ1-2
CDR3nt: TGTGCCAGCCAAGGGGTCGCAGACTATGGCTACACCTTC
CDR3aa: CASQGVADYGYTF

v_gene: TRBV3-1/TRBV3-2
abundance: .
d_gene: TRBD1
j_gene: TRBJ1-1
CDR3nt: TGTGCCAGCAGCCCCCAGGGGTCGACAGGGGGCACTGAAGCTTTCTTT
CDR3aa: CASSPQGSTGGTEAFF

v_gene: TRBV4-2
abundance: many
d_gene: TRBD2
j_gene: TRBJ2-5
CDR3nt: TGTGCCAGCAGCCAAGATTCCCCGGGGGGGCCGGAGACCCAGTACTTC
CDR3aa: CASSQDSPGGPETQYF

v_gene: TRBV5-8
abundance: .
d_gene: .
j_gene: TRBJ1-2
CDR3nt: TGTGCCAGCAGCTCTTGGACAGCTAACTATGGCTACACCTTC
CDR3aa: CASSSWTANYGYTF

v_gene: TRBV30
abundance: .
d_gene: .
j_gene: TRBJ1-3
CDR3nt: TGTGCCTGGACATTCGGGGGGCCCGGAAACACCATATATTTT
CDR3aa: CAWTFGGPGNTIYF

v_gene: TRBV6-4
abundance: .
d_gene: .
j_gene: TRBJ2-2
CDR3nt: TGTGCCAGCTTCCGGGAGCCGAACACCGGGGAGCTGTTTTTT
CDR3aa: CASFREPNTGELFF

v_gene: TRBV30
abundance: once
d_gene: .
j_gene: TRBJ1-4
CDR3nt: TGTGCCTGGAGTATGTATGGCAGGAGCGGTGCTAATGAAAAACTGTTTTTT
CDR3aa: CAWSMYGRSGANEKLFF

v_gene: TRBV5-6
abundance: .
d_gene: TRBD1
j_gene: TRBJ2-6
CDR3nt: TGTGCCAGCAGCTTGGGACAGGGATTTCACTCTGGGGCCAACGTCCTGACTTTC
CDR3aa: CASSLGQGFHSGANVLTF

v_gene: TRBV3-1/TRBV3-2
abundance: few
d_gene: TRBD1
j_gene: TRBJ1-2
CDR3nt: TGTGCCAGCAGCCAAGCCAGAGGGGGACAGTCGTATTATGGCTACACCTTC
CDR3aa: CASSQARGGQSYYGYTF

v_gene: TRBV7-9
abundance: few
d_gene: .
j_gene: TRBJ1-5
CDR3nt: TGTGCCAGCAGCTTAGCGGGGAGTAGCAATCAGCCCCAGCATTTT
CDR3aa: CASSLAGSSNQPQHF

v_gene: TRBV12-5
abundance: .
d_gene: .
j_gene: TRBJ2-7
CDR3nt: TGTGCTAGTGGTTGGGGGCTGGGCGAGCAGTACTTC
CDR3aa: CASGWGLGEQYF

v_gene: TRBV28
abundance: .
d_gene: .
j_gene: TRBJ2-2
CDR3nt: TGTGCCAGCAACCCTGGGGGGTACGCCGGGGAGCTGTTTTTT
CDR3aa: CASNPGGYAGELFF